The source of this T cell receptor beta chain is a study of cytomegalovirus exposure and HLA in healthy donors. CDR1 is SGHRS and CDR2 is YFSETQ in the germline V gene. The CDR3 extends over 15 amino acids. Trimming cost V 6 bases and J 5 bases, with 21 bases left between them. The validation cohort, a group of some 120 subjects, included the donors and was separate from the roughly 670-subject first cohort. With respect to this clone: What it recognizes is unknown.

Study-wide points: Subsequent analysis showed first-cohort TCR clusters tending to co-occur in 120 validation repertoires. Cytomegalovirus status was reportedly diagnosed by the classifier with high sensitivity and specificity.

Sequenced by immunoSEQ multiplex PCR; TCRdb stores in-frame clones only, minus some. The table lists around 200,000 clones, roughly four fifths of them singletons. The sample consisted of PBMCs. This TCR was sampled from a young woman in good health and CMV-seropositive. The chain couples TRBV5-1 to TRBJ2-7; D is unclear. DNA for the CDR3: TGCGCCAGCAAACGCGACCGACTTTTCGAGGACGAGCAGTACTTC. Its translation is CASKRDRLFEDEQYF.